This T cell receptor beta chain was sequenced during a study of cytomegalovirus exposure and HLA in healthy donors. Germline V gene sequence: CDR1 MNHEY, CDR2 SVGAGI. The CDR3 sequence is 13 residues long. The V end lost 2 bases, the J end lost 2 bases, and 6 bases lay between the germline ends. The PCR used 60 Vbeta and 13 Jbeta primers. Profiled with immunoSEQ multiplex PCR; TCRdb holds only in-frame clones, not every one. The sample consists of some 150,000 clones, around 80% of them appearing once. This clone was picked up a small number of times. This receptor was identified in a woman in her thirties or forties in good health and CMV-seronegative. The chain employs TRBV6-5 and TRBJ2-5, with D unresolved. The material sequenced was PBMCs. The CDR3 is CASSYEVQETQYF. The CDR3 coding sequence is TGTGCCAGCAGTTACGAGGTACAAGAGACCCAGTACTTC.